This T cell receptor beta chain was identified in a study of Ad26.COV2.S vaccination and SARS-CoV-2 variants. Method: immunoSEQ multiplex PCR; TCRdb's copy keeps in-frame clones and lacks some. The sample holds about 350,000 clones, roughly 89% seen once. CDR3 size: 15 residues. Germline assignment: CDR1 SGHRS and CDR2 YFSETQ. Trimming at V came to 3 bases and at J to 5 bases, leaving 8 bases not matched to a gene. Sample treatment: roughly 18 received Ad26.COV2.S at low or high dose, single or two shots; several received placebo; per-sample allocation not given. Sampling happened 63 days after the first vaccine or placebo injection.

This receptor was obtained from a person between 18 and 65 years old who received the Ad26.COV2.S COVID-19 vaccine or a placebo. The sample here was peripheral blood, taken in a trial of Ad26.COV2.S vaccine versus placebo. V and J are TRBV5-1 and TRBJ2-5, with TRBD2 matching over 9 bases. Here the CDR3 reads CASSSLAGDSETQYF. The CDR3, as DNA: TGCGCCAGCAGCTCATTAGCGGGGGATAGTGAGACCCAGTACTTC.